This T cell receptor beta chain stems from a study of post-analysis software for immune sequencing data. General study results and limits: Five TRBV segments, including TRBV5-6, TRBV5-1 and TRBV20-1, were more frequent in patients than controls.

The V end lost 2 bases, the J end lost 0 bases, and 8 bases lay between the germline ends. The CDR3 runs to 15 residues. Unique molecular identifiers featured in each of the TCR beta cDNA libraries. From the PCR reads, TCRdb called clonotypes with MiXCR, one entry per CDR3 protein. This table has about 820,000 distinct CDR3 sequences, about 50% appearing once. A remark on this clonotype: No antigen is known for it.

This receptor was obtained from a girl aged 10-17 years with multiple sclerosis. The chain is built from TRBV12-3 or TRBV12-4 and TRBJ2-1; unclear D gene. The sample taken for sequencing was blood. The CDR3 loop reads CASSLPLNSYNEQFF. The CDR3 bases are TGTGCCAGCAGTTTACCACTAAACTCCTACAATGAGCAGTTCTTC.